These T cell receptor beta chains were read from a single sample in a study of blood T cell repertoires in COVID-19. Data came from immunoSEQ multiplex PCR; TCRdb stores just in-frame clones and leaves some out. Found here are some 81,000 clones, around 91% of them singletons; the top ten hold around 0.93%. Sequencing was done on a sample of peripheral blood. Receptors were obtained from a woman aged 45-60 years in a cohort sampled during active COVID-19. Both conserved end residues are part of each CDR3. Fields, in order: clone size, V gene, J gene, CDR3 protein. Clone size appears in some rows only: once, few, many, or a class for an expanded clone.

abundance: NA
v_gene: TRBV6-5
j_gene: TRBJ2-3
CDR3aa: CATHRQGGGNTQYF

abundance: once
v_gene: TRBV5-6
j_gene: TRBJ2-7
CDR3aa: CASSLTGTLAALDEQYF

abundance: few
v_gene: TRBV3-1/TRBV3-2
j_gene: TRBJ2-7
CDR3aa: CASSQDLGALVEQYF

abundance: NA
v_gene: TRBV12-3/TRBV12-4
j_gene: TRBJ2-1
CDR3aa: CASSRRGNEQFF

abundance: NA
v_gene: TRBV28
j_gene: TRBJ2-7
CDR3aa: CASSLSGEPYEQYF

abundance: NA
v_gene: TRBV28
j_gene: TRBJ2-2
CDR3aa: CASSLNSPGELFF

abundance: NA
v_gene: TRBV7-9
j_gene: TRBJ1-1
CDR3aa: CASSNQGRGEAFF

abundance: NA
v_gene: TRBV7-2
j_gene: TRBJ2-7
CDR3aa: CASSSSGLAGGEQYF

abundance: NA
v_gene: TRBV30
j_gene: TRBJ2-1
CDR3aa: CAWSVRASGGYNEQFF

abundance: NA
v_gene: TRBV12-3/TRBV12-4
j_gene: TRBJ1-1
CDR3aa: CASSSTGWTEAFF

abundance: NA
v_gene: TRBV7-9
j_gene: TRBJ1-3
CDR3aa: CASSPRDRMSGNTIYF

abundance: NA
v_gene: TRBV2
j_gene: TRBJ1-1
CDR3aa: CASSLGGHTEAFF

abundance: NA
v_gene: TRBV29-1
j_gene: TRBJ1-1
CDR3aa: CSVSGTGGTEAFF

abundance: NA
v_gene: TRBV18
j_gene: TRBJ1-1
CDR3aa: CASSVSGGSRQRGAEAFF

abundance: NA
v_gene: TRBV9
j_gene: TRBJ2-7
CDR3aa: CASSGQGFYEQYF

abundance: NA
v_gene: TRBV28
j_gene: TRBJ1-2
CDR3aa: CASCGHEYGYTF

abundance: NA
v_gene: TRBV20-1
j_gene: TRBJ1-1
CDR3aa: CSASDLEAFF

abundance: NA
v_gene: TRBV19
j_gene: TRBJ2-3
CDR3aa: CASSGTSGSFRGTDTQYF

abundance: NA
v_gene: TRBV5-4
j_gene: TRBJ2-3
CDR3aa: CASSSSSGRLGTDTQYF

abundance: NA
v_gene: TRBV28
j_gene: TRBJ2-4
CDR3aa: CASSLSLGVGIQYF

abundance: NA
v_gene: TRBV27
j_gene: TRBJ1-1
CDR3aa: CASSLGGATEAFF

abundance: NA
v_gene: TRBV5-1
j_gene: TRBJ1-4
CDR3aa: CASSLGTGVEKLFF